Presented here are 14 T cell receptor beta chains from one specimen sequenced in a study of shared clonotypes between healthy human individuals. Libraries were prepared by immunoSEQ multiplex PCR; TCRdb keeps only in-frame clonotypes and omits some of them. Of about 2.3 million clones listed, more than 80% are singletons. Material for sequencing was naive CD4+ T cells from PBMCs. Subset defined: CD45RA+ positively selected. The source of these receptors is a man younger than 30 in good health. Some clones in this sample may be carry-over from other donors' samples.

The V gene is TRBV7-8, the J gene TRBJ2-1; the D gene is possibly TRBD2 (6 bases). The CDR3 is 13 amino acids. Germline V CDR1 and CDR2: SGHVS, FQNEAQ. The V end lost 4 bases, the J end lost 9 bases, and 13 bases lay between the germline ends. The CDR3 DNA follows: TGTGCCAGCAGCTCCTACATAGCGGCTGAGCAGTTCTTC. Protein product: CASSSYIAAEQFF.

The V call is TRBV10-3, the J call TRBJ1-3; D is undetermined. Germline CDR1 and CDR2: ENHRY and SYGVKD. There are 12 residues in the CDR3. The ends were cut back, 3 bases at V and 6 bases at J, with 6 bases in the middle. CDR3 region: CAISETVNTIYF. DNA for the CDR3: TGTGCCATCAGTGAAACGGTAAACACCATATATTTT.

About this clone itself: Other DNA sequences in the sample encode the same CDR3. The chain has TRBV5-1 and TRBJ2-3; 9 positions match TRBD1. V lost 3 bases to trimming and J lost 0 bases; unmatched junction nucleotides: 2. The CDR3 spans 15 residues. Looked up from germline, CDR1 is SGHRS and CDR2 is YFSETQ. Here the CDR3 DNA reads TGCGCCAGCAGCTCGGGGACAGGGAGCACAGATACGCAGTATTTT. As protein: CASSSGTGSTDTQYF. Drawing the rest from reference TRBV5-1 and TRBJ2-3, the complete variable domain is KAGVTQTPRYLIKTRGQQVTLSCSPISGHRSVSWYQQTPGQGLQFLFEYFSETQRNKGNFPGRFSGRQFSNSRSEMNVSTLELGDSALYLCASSSGTGSTDTQYFGPGTRLTVL.

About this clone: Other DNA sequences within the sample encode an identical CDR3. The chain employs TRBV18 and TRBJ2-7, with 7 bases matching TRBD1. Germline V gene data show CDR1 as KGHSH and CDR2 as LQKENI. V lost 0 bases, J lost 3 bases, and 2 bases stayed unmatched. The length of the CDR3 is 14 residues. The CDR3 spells CASSPPGQRYEQYF. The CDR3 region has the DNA TGTGCCAGCTCACCACCGGGACAGCGCTACGAGCAGTACTTC.

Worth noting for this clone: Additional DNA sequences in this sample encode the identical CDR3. CDR3 loop: CASSLDRVSGNTIYF. CDR3 nucleotide sequence: TGTGCCAGCAGCTTAGACCGGGTCTCTGGAAACACCATATATTTT. The J gene is TRBJ1-3, the V gene TRBV7-2; D uncertain. Germline values: CDR1 SGHTA, CDR2 FQGNSA. The V and J ends lost 1 base and 0 bases respectively, with 7 bases between them. The CDR3 extends over 15 amino acids.

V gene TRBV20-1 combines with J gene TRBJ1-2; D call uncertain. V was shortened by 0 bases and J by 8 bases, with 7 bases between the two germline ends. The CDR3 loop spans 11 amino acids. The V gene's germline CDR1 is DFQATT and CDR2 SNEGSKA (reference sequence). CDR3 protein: CSAREVGGYTF. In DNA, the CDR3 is TGCAGTGCTAGAGAGGTTGGGGGCTACACCTTC.

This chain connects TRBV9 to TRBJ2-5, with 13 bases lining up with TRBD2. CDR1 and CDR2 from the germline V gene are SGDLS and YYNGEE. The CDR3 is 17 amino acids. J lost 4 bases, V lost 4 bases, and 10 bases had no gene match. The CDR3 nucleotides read TGTGCCAGCAGCTCACTAGCGGGAGGGCATCGGGGAGAGACCCAGTACTTC. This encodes CASSSLAGGHRGETQYF.

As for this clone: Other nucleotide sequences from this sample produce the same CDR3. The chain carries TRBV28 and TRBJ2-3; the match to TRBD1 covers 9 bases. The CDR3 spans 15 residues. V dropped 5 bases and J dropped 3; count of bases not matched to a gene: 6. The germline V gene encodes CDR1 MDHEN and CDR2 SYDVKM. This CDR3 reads CASSLLGQGTDTQYF. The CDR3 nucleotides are TGTGCCAGCAGTCTATTGGGACAGGGAACAGATACGCAGTATTTT.

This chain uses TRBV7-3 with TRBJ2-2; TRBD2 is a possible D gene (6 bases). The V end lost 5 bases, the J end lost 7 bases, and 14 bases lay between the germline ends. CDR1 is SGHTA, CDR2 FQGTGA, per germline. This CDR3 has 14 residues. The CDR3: CASSVGSGVGELFF. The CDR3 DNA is TGTGCCAGCAGCGTAGGATCGGGGGTCGGGGAGCTGTTTTTT.

Here the CDR3 DNA reads TGTGCCAGCAGTTCGGGGGGGGCCTCTGGAAACACCATATATTTT. Residues: CASSSGGASGNTIYF. The rearrangement uses TRBV28 and TRBJ1-3, with D perhaps TRBD1 (6 bases). The CDR3 contains 15 residues. Between the trimmed V and J ends, which lost 4 bases and 0 bases, there was a span of 10 bases. Germline CDR1 MDHEN, CDR2 SYDVKM.

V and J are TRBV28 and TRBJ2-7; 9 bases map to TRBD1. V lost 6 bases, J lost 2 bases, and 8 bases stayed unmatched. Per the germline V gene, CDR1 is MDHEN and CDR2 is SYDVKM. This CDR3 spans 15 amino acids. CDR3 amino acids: CASRPPTGGTYEQYF. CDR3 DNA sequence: TGTGCCAGCAGACCCCCGACAGGGGGAACCTACGAGCAGTACTTC.

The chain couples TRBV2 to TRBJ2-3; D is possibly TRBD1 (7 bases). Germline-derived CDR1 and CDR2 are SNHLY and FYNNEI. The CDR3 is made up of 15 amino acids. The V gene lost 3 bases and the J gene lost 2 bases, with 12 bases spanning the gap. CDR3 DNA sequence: TGTGCCAGCAGTGATGCAGGGGGGTCCACAGATACGCAGTATTTT. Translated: CASSDAGGSTDTQYF.

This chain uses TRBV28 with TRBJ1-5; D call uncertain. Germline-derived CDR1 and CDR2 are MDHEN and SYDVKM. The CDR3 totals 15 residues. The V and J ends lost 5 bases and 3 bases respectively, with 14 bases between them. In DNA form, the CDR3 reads TGTGCCAGCAGTACCGGCGGGGTCAACAATCAGCCCCAGCATTTT. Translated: CASSTGGVNNQPQHF.

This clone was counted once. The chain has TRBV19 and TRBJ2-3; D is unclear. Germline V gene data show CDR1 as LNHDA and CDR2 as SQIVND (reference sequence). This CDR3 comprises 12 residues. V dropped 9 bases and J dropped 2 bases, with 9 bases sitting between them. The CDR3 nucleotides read TGTGCCAGCCAAGGGTTCACAGATACGCAGTATTTT. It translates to CASQGFTDTQYF.